A single sample gave rise to the 32 T cell receptor beta chains below, sequenced in a study of OX40 agonist ivuxolimab in advanced cancers. Some clones are missing from TCRdb's copy, which holds only in-frame ones; the method was immunoSEQ multiplex PCR. The repertoire holds fewer than 120,000 clones, roughly nine tenths seen once, with less than 0.35% in the top ten. Source: CD4+ or CD8+ T cells sorted from blood, taken in a trial of the OX40 agonist ivuxolimab. Every receptor here comes from an adult with an advanced solid tumor such as melanoma, head and neck, liver or kidney cancer.

The rearrangement links TRBV7-3 to TRBJ2-7, with D tentatively TRBD1 (6 bases). The CDR3 has 17 amino acids. Trimming removed 3 bases from V and 9 bases from J, with 27 bases in between. Germline CDR1 SGHTA, CDR2 FQGTGA. The CDR3 region has the DNA TGTGCCAGCAGCTTCTCACTACCTAGGACAGCCAACTGGGGGCAGTACTTC. This translates into CASSFSLPRTANWGQYF.

This clone appeared once. This sequence joins TRBV6-5 and TRBJ1-1; D is unclear. Trimming stripped 5 bases from V and 1 base from J, with 8 bases between. Germline V CDR1 and CDR2: MNHEY, SVGAGI. This CDR3 comprises 13 residues. CDR3 amino acids: CASSIRENTEAFF. CDR3 DNA: TGTGCCAGCAGTATCCGGGAGAACACTGAAGCTTTCTTT.

This clone was seen only a few times. J is TRBJ2-3 and V is TRBV2, with D perhaps given as TRBD1 or TRBD2 (5 bases each). The germline V gene has CDR1 SNHLY and CDR2 FYNNEI. The length of the CDR3 is 16 residues. Trimming removed 6 bases at V and 1 base at J, with 17 bases between. The CDR3 here is CASRKNGTRGTDTQYF. The CDR3 coding sequence is TGTGCCAGCAGGAAGAATGGGACCCGGGGCACAGATACGCAGTATTTT.

The rearrangement uses TRBV30 and TRBJ2-3; D remains ambiguous. CDR3 length: 15 amino acids. CDR1 and CDR2 (germline): GTSNPN, SVGIG (reference sequence). Trimming removed 3 bases from V and 0 bases from J, with 13 bases in between. As DNA, the CDR3 is TGTGCCTGGAGCTCTTCTCGCCCTAGCACAGATACGCAGTATTTT. Translated, it gives CAWSSSRPSTDTQYF.

This sequence joins TRBV25-1 and TRBJ2-2; 10 bases agree with TRBD2. Germline-derived CDR1 and CDR2 are MGHDK and SYGVNS. Losses at the gene ends were 1 base for V and 4 bases for J; bases not matched to a gene: 3. CDR3 length: 16 amino acids. CDR3 sequence (DNA): TGTGCCAGCAGTGAATGGGCTAGCGGGGGCACCGGGGAGCTGTTTTTT. Its protein is CASSEWASGGTGELFF.

As regards this clone: The junction departs from the called germline gene at one end, perhaps through a read error. This chain connects TRBV27 to TRBJ1-1; 7 positions agree with TRBD1. The CDR3 is 15 amino acids. From germline, CDR1 is MNHEY and CDR2 SMNVEV (reference sequence). The CDR3: CASSVSGTENTEAFF. The CDR3 DNA reads as TGTGCCAGCAGTGTATCCGGGACAGAGAACACTGAAGCTTTCTTT.

The V and J genes are TRBV19 and TRBJ1-4; D unresolved. Per germline, CDR1 LNHDA and CDR2 SQIVND (reference sequence). The V gene lost 5 bases and the J gene lost 0 bases, with 13 bases spanning the gap. CDR3 size: 16 residues. The CDR3 loop is CASSADGGATNEKLFF. CDR3 bases: TGTGCCAGTAGTGCAGACGGTGGCGCAACTAATGAAAAACTGTTTTTT.

The chain carries TRBV28 and TRBJ2-7; maybe TRBD2 (6 bases). The CDR3 has 14 amino acids. CDR1 is MDHEN, CDR2 SYDVKM, per germline. V lost 6 bases and J 3 bases, leaving 15 bases between the germline ends. In DNA, the CDR3 is TGTGCCAGCAGGGTCGGCCAGGGACTCTACGAGCAGTACTTC. Residues: CASRVGQGLYEQYF. Filled out from reference TRBV28 and TRBJ2-7, the complete variable domain reads DVKVTQSSRYLVKRTGEKVFLECVQDMDHENMFWYRQDPGLGLRLIYFSYDVKMKEKGDIPEGYSVSREKKERFSLILESASTNQTSMYLCASRVGQGLYEQYFGPGTRLTVT.

The chain carries TRBV30 and TRBJ2-1; D may correspond to TRBD1 or TRBD2 (5 bases each). Trimming stripped 0 bases from V and 1 base from J, with 13 bases between. Germline V gives CDR1 GTSNPN, CDR2 SVGIG (reference sequence). The CDR3 runs 16 residues. CDR3 amino acids: CAWSVDFGGSYNEQFF. The CDR3 DNA follows: TGTGCCTGGAGTGTAGATTTTGGGGGTTCCTACAATGAGCAGTTCTTC.

The chain combines TRBV5-6 with TRBJ1-5, with 9 bases aligning to TRBD1. The CDR3 spans 15 residues. Germline lookup yields CDR1 SGHDT and CDR2 YYEEEE. Trimming took 5 bases from V and 6 from J; bases not matched to a gene: 9. CDR3 in amino acids: CASSFGQGYGQPQHF. CDR3 DNA: TGTGCCAGCAGTTTTGGACAGGGGTACGGTCAGCCCCAGCATTTT. Combining the CDR3 with reference TRBV5-6 and TRBJ1-5 gives the whole variable domain DAGVTQSPTHLIKTRGQQVTLRCSPKSGHDTVSWYQQALGQGPQFIFQYYEEEERQRGNFPDRFSGHQFPNYSSELNVNALLLGDSALYLCASSFGQGYGQPQHFGDGTRLSIL.

This clone has a single count. The chain carries TRBV5-1 and TRBJ1-5; no clear D. From germline, CDR1 is SGHRS and CDR2 YFSETQ. The CDR3 consists of 15 residues. V gave up 0 bases and J gave up 3 bases, with 10 bases separating them. The DNA for the CDR3 is TGCGCCAGCAGCTTGGCCGGTCAGCACAATCAGCCCCAGCATTTT. Amino acid sequence: CASSLAGQHNQPQHF.

V usage is TRBV6-5 and J usage is TRBJ1-1; 9 positions match TRBD1. Germline V gene data show CDR1 as MNHEY and CDR2 as SVGAGI. The CDR3 spans 14 residues. Unmatched junction bases numbered 7, after V lost 0 bases and J lost 11 bases. DNA for the CDR3: TGTGCCAGCAGTTACTCATACAGGGGGCGTGGGGCTTTCTTT. It specifies CASSYSYRGRGAFF.

The genes are TRBV18 and TRBJ2-2; TRBD2 matches at 9 bases. CDR3 length equals 16 residues. The J segment lost 6 bases and the V segment lost 3 bases, leaving 8 bases of the junction unmatched. Looked up from germline, CDR1 is KGHSH and CDR2 is LQKENI. This CDR3 is CASSPNSGRIAGELFF. The CDR3 nucleotides are TGTGCCAGCTCACCGAATAGCGGGAGAATCGCCGGGGAGCTGTTTTTT.

The genes are TRBV5-1 and TRBJ2-5; D gene uncertain. The length of the CDR3 is 13 residues. From germline, CDR1 is SGHRS and CDR2 YFSETQ. V lost 0 bases to trimming and J lost 6 bases, with 9 bases between them. The CDR3 is CASSLASEKTQYF. The CDR3 DNA reads TGCGCCAGCAGCTTGGCCAGCGAAAAGACCCAGTACTTC.

The chain joins TRBV9 to TRBJ2-5; TRBD2 matches 7 bases. This CDR3 is built from 14 residues. Germline V gene data show CDR1 as SGDLS and CDR2 as YYNGEE. The J segment lost 0 bases and the V segment lost 3 bases, leaving 2 bases of the junction unmatched. The CDR3 nucleotides read TGTGCCAGCAGCGAGACTAGCTACCAAGAGACCCAGTACTTC. Amino acid sequence: CASSETSYQETQYF.

The gene calls are TRBV11-3 and TRBJ2-2; D gene unclear. Deletions cut 1 base from V and 6 bases from J, with 6 bases between. Germline V lookup: CDR1 SGHNT, CDR2 YENEEA. This CDR3 contains 13 residues. The CDR3 coding sequence is TGTGCCAGCAGCTTAGCGTCCGCCGGGGAGCTGTTTTTT. Translation gives CASSLASAGELFF.

This chain joins TRBV11-2 and TRBJ2-5, with TRBD2 matching 13 bases. V lost 5 bases, J lost 2 bases, and 11 bases stayed unmatched. This CDR3 has 18 residues. Germline V CDR1 and CDR2: SGHAT, FQNNGV. The CDR3 loop reads CASSLGLLAGGQQETQYF. The CDR3 nucleotides are TGTGCCAGCAGCCTCGGCTTACTAGCGGGGGGGCAACAAGAGACCCAGTACTTC.

The V and J genes are TRBV7-3 and TRBJ2-2; possible D gene TRBD2, 7 bases. Germline CDR1 and CDR2: SGHTA and FQGTGA. The CDR3 length is 16 residues. Trimming shortened V by 5 bases and J by 5 bases, and 18 bases separated the two germline ends. The CDR3 DNA reads TGTGCCAGCAGCCTCCCCGGGGGGCGACGGACCGGGGAGCTGTTTTTT. Translation: CASSLPGGRRTGELFF.

The chain combines TRBV10-3 with TRBJ1-5; D is uncertain. The CDR3 spans 15 residues. CDR1 and CDR2 (germline): ENHRY, SYGVKD. V lost 0 bases and J lost 4, with 10 bases in between. The CDR3, as DNA: TGTGCCATCAGTGAGTCGAACGGACCTAATCAGCCCCAGCATTTT. Translating it yields CAISESNGPNQPQHF.

V is TRBV7-9 and J is TRBJ2-7; no reliable D call. This CDR3 is 14 amino acids long. V lost 0 bases, J lost 5 bases, and 11 bases lay in between. CDR1 is SEHNR, CDR2 FQNEAQ, per germline (reference sequence). The CDR3 DNA sequence: TGTGCCAGCAGCTTAGCCCCGTTTGGAGACGAGCAGTACTTC. Translating gives CASSLAPFGDEQYF.

The gene calls are TRBV5-1 and TRBJ2-6; D gene uncertain. The CDR3 has 15 residues. Trimming stripped 0 bases from V and 0 bases from J, with 4 bases between. Germline-derived CDR1 and CDR2 are SGHRS and YFSETQ. The DNA for the CDR3 is TGCGCCAGCAGCTTGGCAAACTCTGGGGCCAACGTCCTGACTTTC. Translation gives CASSLANSGANVLTF.

This clone was observed a single time. The chain uses TRBV5-1 and TRBJ2-3; unclear D gene. Germline-derived CDR1 and CDR2 are SGHRS and YFSETQ. The V end was cut by 4 bases, the J end by 2 bases, with 14 bases between. The CDR3 spans 15 residues. The CDR3 is CASSPKAYSTDTQYF. Written as DNA, the CDR3 is TGCGCCAGCAGCCCAAAGGCCTACTCCACAGATACGCAGTATTTT.

This clone was seen only a few times. This chain joins TRBV7-9 and TRBJ2-1, with D perhaps matching TRBD2 (5 bases). In germline, CDR1 is SEHNR, CDR2 FQNEAQ (reference sequence). V lost 7 bases and J lost 8, with 24 bases in between. The CDR3 length is 16 residues. This chain's CDR3 is CASTQRLEGKSDEQFF. DNA for the CDR3: TGTGCCAGCACCCAGCGGCTAGAAGGCAAGAGCGATGAGCAGTTCTTC. Variable domain in full (rest from reference TRBV7-9 and TRBJ2-1): DTGVSQNPRHKITKRGQNVTFRCDPISEHNRLYWYRQTLGQGPEFLTYFQNEAQLEKSRLLSDRFSAERPKGSFSTLEIQRTEQGDSAMYLCASTQRLEGKSDEQFFGPGTRLTVL.

This rearrangement joins TRBV20-1 to TRBJ2-3, with no clear D. V dropped 6 bases and J dropped 3 bases, with 7 bases sitting between them. Germline V lookup: CDR1 DFQATT, CDR2 SNEGSKA (reference sequence). The CDR3 extends over 11 amino acids. The CDR3 sequence is CSAAPTDTQYF. In DNA, the CDR3 is TGCAGTGCCGCCCCTACAGATACGCAGTATTTT.

The chain links TRBV5-8 to TRBJ2-3; TRBD1 matches at 7 bases. In germline, CDR1 is SGHTS, CDR2 YDEGEE. There are 17 residues in the CDR3. Unmatched junction bases numbered 7, after V lost 0 bases and J lost 0 bases. In DNA form, the CDR3 reads TGTGCCAGCAGCTTGGGGAAACAGGGGTTCAGCACAGATACGCAGTATTTT. Translating gives CASSLGKQGFSTDTQYF.

The table lists this clone with a few counts. V is TRBV18 and J is TRBJ2-6; 8 nucleotides align to TRBD1. The V segment lost 3 bases and the J segment 0 bases; nucleotides outside the gene matches: 7. CDR1 is KGHSH, CDR2 LQKENI, per germline. The length of the CDR3 is 18 residues. CDR3 amino acids: CASSPEGQVDSGANVLTF. CDR3 DNA sequence: TGTGCCAGCTCACCTGAGGGACAGGTTGACTCTGGGGCCAACGTCCTGACTTTC.

The chain joins TRBV5-4 to TRBJ2-2; D is perhaps TRBD1 or TRBD2 (6 bases each). V gave up 2 bases and J gave up 3 bases, with 8 bases separating them. Germline assignment: CDR1 SGHNT and CDR2 YYREEE (reference sequence). The CDR3 covers 14 residues. CDR3: CASSFGGHTGELFF. CDR3 coding DNA: TGTGCCAGCAGCTTTGGGGGGCACACCGGGGAGCTGTTTTTT.

This rearrangement joins TRBV7-2 to TRBJ2-1; 8 bases line up with TRBD1. This CDR3 comprises 13 residues. V shed 5 bases and J 7 bases; nucleotides not matched to a gene: 4. The germline V gene has CDR1 SGHTA and CDR2 FQGNSA. The CDR3 sequence is CASSPDRVNEQFF. The CDR3 nucleotides are TGTGCCAGCAGCCCGGACAGGGTGAATGAGCAGTTCTTC.

V gene TRBV4-1 combines with J gene TRBJ1-1; D is unclear. The CDR3 covers 14 residues. Per the germline V gene, CDR1 is MGHRA and CDR2 is YSYEKL. The V end was cut by 1 base, the J end by 12 bases, with 18 bases between. The CDR3: CASSQVLWEPSPFF. The DNA of the CDR3 is TGCGCCAGCAGCCAAGTCTTGTGGGAGCCCTCTCCTTTCTTT.

The chain combines TRBV15 with TRBJ1-1; D remains unclear. CDR1 and CDR2 (germline): LNHNV, YYDKDF (reference sequence). Trimming took off 2 bases at V and 1 base at J, with 8 bases between the two ends. This CDR3 has 14 amino acids. DNA of the CDR3: TGTGCCACCAGCAGACGGGGTGAGAACACTGAAGCTTTCTTT. As protein: CATSRRGENTEAFF.

V usage is TRBV20-1 and J usage is TRBJ2-3; D uncertain. Germline V gene data show CDR1 as DFQATT and CDR2 as SNEGSKA (reference sequence). The CDR3 totals 11 residues. The V and J ends lost 7 bases and 4 bases respectively, with 9 bases between them. CDR3 region: CSGRASDTQYF. CDR3 nucleotide sequence: TGCAGTGGAAGGGCATCAGATACGCAGTATTTT.

This rearrangement joins TRBV29-1 to TRBJ2-2; D is possibly TRBD1 (5 bases). The CDR3 totals 12 residues. CDR1 is SQVTM and CDR2 is ANQGSEA in the germline V gene. Trimming took 5 bases from V and 7 from J, leaving 11 bases between them. This chain's CDR3 is CSVRTIGGELFF. CDR3 sequence (DNA): TGCAGCGTTCGGACAATCGGCGGGGAGCTGTTTTTT.